This TCR beta chain was sequenced for a study of graft-versus-host responses after intestinal transplantation. Study summary: Each recipient received anti-thymocyte globulin induction, then tacrolimus and steroids for about 3 years.

The germline CDR1 and CDR2 sequences are LNHDA and SQIVND (reference sequence). The CDR3 is made up of 14 amino acids. Between the trimmed V and J ends, which lost 3 bases and 4 bases, there was a span of 12 bases. The method was immunoSEQ multiplex PCR; TCRdb's version includes in-frame clones alone and lacks a portion of them. The data hold 38,000 or so clones, with about 95% observed a single time. Broader study findings: With peak circulating GvH clone levels came an association with early post-transplant HvG declines. The study found high graft-versus-host to host-versus-graft clonal ratios in allografts of patients with graft-donor T cell macrochimerism. Analysis identified GvH clones in recipient marrow, with some appearing first in ileum or blood.

Concerning this clone itself: The antigen is not known.

The chain combines TRBV19 with TRBJ1-2; D remains ambiguous. The receptor's source is a human donor who was the organ donor for an intestinal transplant. The sample was unstimulated CD8+ T cells sorted from spleen or lymph node cells, taken before transplant. Here the CDR3 reads CASSMWPRSYGYTF. In DNA, the CDR3 is TGTGCCAGTAGTATGTGGCCCAGGAGCTATGGCTACACCTTC.